This T cell receptor (beta chain) stems from a study of blood T cells in healthy people across ages. The use of a sample-barcoded 5' primer and a J-beta primer mix characterized a second PCR of 7 to 11 cycles. The study obtained at least 3 million CDR3-containing paired-end reads from every sample. In TCRdb, the 5' RACE reads were re-called with MiXCR into one record per CDR3 protein. The sample has 1,800,000 or so distinct CDR3 sequences, around 40% seen once. Germline lookup yields CDR1 LGHNA and CDR2 YNFKEQ. The CDR3 is 17 residues long. Losses at the gene ends were 3 bases for V and 1 base for J; bases not matched to a gene: 9.

This receptor was taken from a human donor in good health. The chain links TRBV4-2 to TRBJ2-3; TRBD2 matches at 8 bases. Sequencing used blood. This CDR3 is CASSHDRTSQGTDTQYF. The CDR3 coding sequence is TGTGCCAGCAGCCATGACCGGACTAGCCAGGGCACAGATACGCAGTATTTT.